This T cell receptor (beta chain) emerged from a study of cytomegalovirus exposure and HLA in healthy donors. The PCR contained 60 Vbeta and 13 Jbeta primers. Some clones are missing from TCRdb's copy, which holds only in-frame ones; the method was immunoSEQ multiplex PCR. The sample has about 170,000 clones, 70% to 90% seen once. Germline trimming cut 0 bases from V and 9 bases from J; bases unmatched to any gene: 5. Germline-derived CDR1 and CDR2 are MNHEY and SVGAGI. The CDR3 contains 15 residues. The sample consisted of PBMCs. This TCR came from a woman between 18 and 30 years old in good health and CMV-seronegative. The V gene is TRBV6-5, the J gene TRBJ1-6, with 7 bases matching TRBD1. Written as DNA, the CDR3 is TGTGCCAGCAGTTACTCGACAGGGATCTCTTCACCCCTCCACTTT. Amino acids: CASSYSTGISSPLHF.